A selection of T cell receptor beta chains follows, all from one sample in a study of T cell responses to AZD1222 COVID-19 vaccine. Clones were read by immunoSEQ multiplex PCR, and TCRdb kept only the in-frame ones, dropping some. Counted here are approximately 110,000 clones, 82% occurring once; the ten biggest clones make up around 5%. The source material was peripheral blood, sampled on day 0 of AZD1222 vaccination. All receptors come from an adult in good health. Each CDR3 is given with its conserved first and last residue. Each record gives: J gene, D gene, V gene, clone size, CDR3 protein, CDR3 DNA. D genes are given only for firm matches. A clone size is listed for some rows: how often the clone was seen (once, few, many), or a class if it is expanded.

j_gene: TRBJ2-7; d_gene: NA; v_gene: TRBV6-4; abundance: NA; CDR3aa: CASNLSDRPGYYEQYF; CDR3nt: TGTGCCAGCAACCTCTCCGACAGGCCGGGGTACTACGAGCAGTACTTC
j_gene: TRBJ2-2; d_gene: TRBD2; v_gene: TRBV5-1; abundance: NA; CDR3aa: CASSSGLAPGELFF; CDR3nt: TGCGCCAGCAGCTCGGGACTAGCCCCCGGGGAGCTGTTTTTT
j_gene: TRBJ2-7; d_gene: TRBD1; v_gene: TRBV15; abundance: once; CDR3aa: CATSRGTASYEQYF; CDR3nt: TGTGCCACCAGCAGGGGGACAGCCTCCTACGAGCAGTACTTC
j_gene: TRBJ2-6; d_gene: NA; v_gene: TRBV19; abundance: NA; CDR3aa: CASRVGAAGANVLTF; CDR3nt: TGTGCCAGTAGGGTGGGGGCAGCTGGGGCCAACGTCCTGACTTTC
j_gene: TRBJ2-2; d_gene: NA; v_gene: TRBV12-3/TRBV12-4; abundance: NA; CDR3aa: CASSPYDTGELFF; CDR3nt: TGTGCCAGCAGTCCATACGACACCGGGGAGCTGTTTTTT
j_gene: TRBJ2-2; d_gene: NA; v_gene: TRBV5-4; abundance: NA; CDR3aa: CASSSGTGRSTGELFF; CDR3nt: TGTGCCAGCAGCTCCGGAACAGGGAGGAGCACCGGGGAGCTGTTTTTT
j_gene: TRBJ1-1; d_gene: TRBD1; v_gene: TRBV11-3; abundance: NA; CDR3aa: CASSSLTGGQAFF; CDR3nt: TGTGCCAGCAGCTCCCTTACAGGGGGCCAAGCTTTCTTT
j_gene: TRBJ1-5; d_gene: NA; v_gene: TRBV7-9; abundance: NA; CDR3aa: CASSFGGNQPQHF; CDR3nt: TGTGCCAGCAGCTTTGGGGGGAATCAGCCCCAGCATTTT
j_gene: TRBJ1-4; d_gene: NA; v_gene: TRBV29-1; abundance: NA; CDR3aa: CSVLGFGTSNEKLFF; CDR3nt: TGCAGCGTTCTTGGATTTGGGACAAGTAATGAAAAACTGTTTTTT
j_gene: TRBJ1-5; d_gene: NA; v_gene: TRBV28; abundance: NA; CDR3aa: CASNDDGSGQPQHF; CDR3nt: TGTGCCAGCAATGATGACGGGTCCGGTCAGCCCCAGCATTTT
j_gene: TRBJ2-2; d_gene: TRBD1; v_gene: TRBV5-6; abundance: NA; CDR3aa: CASSLAWTGVTGELFF; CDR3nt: TGTGCCAGCAGCTTGGCGTGGACAGGGGTCACCGGGGAGCTGTTTTTT
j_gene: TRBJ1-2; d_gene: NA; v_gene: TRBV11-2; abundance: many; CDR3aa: CASSLSGSGGATYGYTF; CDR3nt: TGTGCCAGCAGCTTATCGGGTTCCGGGGGCGCAACTTATGGCTACACCTTC
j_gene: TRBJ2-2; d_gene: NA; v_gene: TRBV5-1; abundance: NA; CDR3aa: CASSRGGVSAGELFF; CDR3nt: TGCGCCAGCAGCAGGGGGGGCGTTTCAGCCGGGGAGCTGTTTTTT
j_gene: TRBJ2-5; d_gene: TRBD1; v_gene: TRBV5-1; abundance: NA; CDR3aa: CASSLAGTGQETQYF; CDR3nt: TGCGCCAGCAGCTTGGCCGGGACAGGTCAAGAGACCCAGTACTTC
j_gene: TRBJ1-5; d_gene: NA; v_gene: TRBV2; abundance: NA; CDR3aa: CASRDNYSNQPQHF; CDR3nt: TGTGCCAGCAGAGACAATTATAGCAATCAGCCCCAGCATTTT
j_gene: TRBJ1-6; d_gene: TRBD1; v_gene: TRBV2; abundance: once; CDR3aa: CASRPDRVASPLHF; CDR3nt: TGTGCCAGCAGACCCGACAGGGTAGCCTCACCCCTCCACTTT